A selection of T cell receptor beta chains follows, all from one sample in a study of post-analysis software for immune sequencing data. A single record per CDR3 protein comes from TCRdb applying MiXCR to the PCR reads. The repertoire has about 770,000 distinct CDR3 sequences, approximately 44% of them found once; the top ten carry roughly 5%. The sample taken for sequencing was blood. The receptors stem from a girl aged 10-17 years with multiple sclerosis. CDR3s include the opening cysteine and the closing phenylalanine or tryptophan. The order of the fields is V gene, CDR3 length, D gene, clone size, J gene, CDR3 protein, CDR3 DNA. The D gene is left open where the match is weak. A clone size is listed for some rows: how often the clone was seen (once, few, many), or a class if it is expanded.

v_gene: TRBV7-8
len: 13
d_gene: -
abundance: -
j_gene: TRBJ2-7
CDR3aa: CASSTPPQWEQYF
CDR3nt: TGTGCCAGCAGCACTCCCCCCCAGTGGGAGCAGTACTTC

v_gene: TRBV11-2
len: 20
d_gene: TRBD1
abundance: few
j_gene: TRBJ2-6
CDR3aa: CASSPLRRDRVHSGANVLTF
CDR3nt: TGTGCCAGCAGCCCCCTTCGACGTGACAGGGTACACTCTGGGGCCAACGTCCTGACTTTC

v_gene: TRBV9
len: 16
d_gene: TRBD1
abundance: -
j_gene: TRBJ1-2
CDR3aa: CASSVGRGTANYGYTF
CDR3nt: TGTGCCAGCAGCGTTGGCAGGGGGACAGCTAACTATGGCTACACCTTC

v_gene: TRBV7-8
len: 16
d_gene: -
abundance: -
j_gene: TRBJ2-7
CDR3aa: CASSLASGPLSYEQYF
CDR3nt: TGTGCCAGCAGCTTAGCGTCAGGGCCCCTCTCCTACGAGCAGTACTTC

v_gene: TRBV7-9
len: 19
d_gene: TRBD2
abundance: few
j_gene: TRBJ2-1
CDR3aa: CASSSSNLAGGSSYNEQFF
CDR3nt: TGTGCCAGCAGCTCGAGTAACCTGGCCGGCGGGAGCTCCTACAATGAGCAGTTCTTC

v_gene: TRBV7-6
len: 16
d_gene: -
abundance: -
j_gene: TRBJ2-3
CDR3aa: CASSTITGRSTDTQYF
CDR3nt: TGTGCCAGCAGCACCATTACGGGGCGAAGCACAGATACGCAGTATTTT

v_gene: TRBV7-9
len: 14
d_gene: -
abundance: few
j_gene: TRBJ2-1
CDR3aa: CASSLVGADNEQFF
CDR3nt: TGTGCCAGCAGCTTAGTGGGCGCCGACAATGAGCAGTTCTTC

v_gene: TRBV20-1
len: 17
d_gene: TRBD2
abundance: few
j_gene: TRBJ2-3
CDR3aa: CSAIKAGGSRSTDTQYF
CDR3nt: TGCAGTGCTATTAAAGCGGGAGGGAGTAGGAGCACAGATACGCAGTATTTT

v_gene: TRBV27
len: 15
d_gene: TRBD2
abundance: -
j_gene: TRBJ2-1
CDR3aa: CASSPLAGGRDEQFF
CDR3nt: TGTGCCAGCAGTCCTCTAGCGGGAGGGCGGGATGAGCAGTTCTTC

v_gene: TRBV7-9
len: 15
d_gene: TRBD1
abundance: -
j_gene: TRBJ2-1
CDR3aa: CASRGRTGIYNEQFF
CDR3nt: TGTGCCAGCAGGGGACGGACAGGGATCTACAATGAGCAGTTCTTC

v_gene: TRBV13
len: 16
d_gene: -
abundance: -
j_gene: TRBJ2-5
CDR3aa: CASSLGLGLKQETQYF
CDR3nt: TGTGCCAGCAGCTTAGGCCTTGGACTGAAACAAGAGACCCAGTACTTC

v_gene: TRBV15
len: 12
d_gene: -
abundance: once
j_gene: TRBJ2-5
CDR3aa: CATSRAGNEQYF
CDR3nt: TGTGCCACCTCGAGGGCCGGCAATGAGCAGTACTTC